The 3 T cell receptor beta chains presented below share a single source sample, sequenced in a study of spatial heterogeneity in lung cancer. Time point defined: sample taken at primary tumor resection. TCRdb fed the 5' RACE reads into MiXCR, producing one record per CDR3 protein. Among about 4,300 distinct CDR3 sequences, roughly 36% were seen once, and the ten largest hold about 33%. These receptors have no identified antigens. Broader study findings: Counts of expanded alpha and beta TCRs within tumors tracked the tumor nonsynonymous mutation count.

Here the sequenced sample was lung tumor tissue, taken at surgery. The receptors derive from a male donor with early-stage non-small cell lung cancer.

The chain combines TRBV5-1 with TRBJ2-3; D gene unclear. The CDR3 has 14 residues. Per germline, CDR1 SGHRS and CDR2 YFSETQ. Trimming left V 4 bases short and J 5 bases short, with 14 bases between. CDR3 DNA sequence: TGCGCCAGCAGCCGCTCAGACTGGGGAGATACGCAGTATTTT. Its translation is CASSRSDWGDTQYF. Variable domain in full (rest from reference TRBV5-1 and TRBJ2-3): KAGVTQTPRYLIKTRGQQVTLSCSPISGHRSVSWYQQTPGQGLQFLFEYFSETQRNKGNFPGRFSGRQFSNSRSEMNVSTLELGDSALYLCASSRSDWGDTQYFGPGTRLTVL.

This clonotype was counted between two and nine times. The chain recombines TRBV3-1 with TRBJ2-1; D remains unclear. Looked up from germline, CDR1 is LGHDT and CDR2 is YNNKEL (reference sequence). This CDR3 region has 16 residues. V lost 0 bases and J lost 3, with 12 bases in between. CDR3 in amino acids: CASSQEGLGDYNEQFF. As DNA, the CDR3 is TGTGCCAGCAGCCAAGAAGGCCTCGGCGACTACAATGAGCAGTTCTTC.

This clonotype is classed as medium-sized. The chain is built from TRBV5-1 and TRBJ2-3, with 13 bases that match TRBD2. The V gene's germline CDR1 is SGHRS and CDR2 YFSETQ. Unmatched junction bases numbered 1, after V lost 3 bases and J lost 3 bases. The CDR3 extends over 15 amino acids. The CDR3 loop reads CASSSGLAGTDTQYF. The DNA for the CDR3 is TGCGCCAGCAGCTCGGGACTAGCGGGGACAGATACGCAGTATTTT.